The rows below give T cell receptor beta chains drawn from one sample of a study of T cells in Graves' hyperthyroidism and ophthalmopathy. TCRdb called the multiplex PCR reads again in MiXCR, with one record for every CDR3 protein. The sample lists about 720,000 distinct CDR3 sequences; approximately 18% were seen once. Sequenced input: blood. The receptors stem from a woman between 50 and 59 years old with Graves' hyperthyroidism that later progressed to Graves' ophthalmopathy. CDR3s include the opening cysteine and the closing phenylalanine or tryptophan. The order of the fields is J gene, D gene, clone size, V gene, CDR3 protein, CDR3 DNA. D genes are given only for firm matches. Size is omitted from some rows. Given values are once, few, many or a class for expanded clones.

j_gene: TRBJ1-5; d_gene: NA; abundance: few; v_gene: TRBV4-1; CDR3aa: CASSQDFVPRSNQPQHF; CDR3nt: TGCGCCAGCAGCCAAGATTTTGTCCCACGGAGCAATCAGCCCCAGCATTTT
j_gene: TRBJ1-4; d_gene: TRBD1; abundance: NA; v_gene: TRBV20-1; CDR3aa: CSAPEDRGNEKLFF; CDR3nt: TGCAGTGCTCCTGAGGACAGGGGGAATGAAAAACTGTTTTTT
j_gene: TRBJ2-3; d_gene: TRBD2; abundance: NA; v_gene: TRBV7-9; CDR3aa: CASSLRRGANTQYF; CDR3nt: TGTGCCAGCAGCTTACGGCGGGGGGCAAATACGCAGTATTTT
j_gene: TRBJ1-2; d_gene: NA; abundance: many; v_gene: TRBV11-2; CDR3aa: CASSPHPGVRDANYGYTF; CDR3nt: TGTGCCAGCAGCCCCCACCCCGGGGTAAGGGATGCAAACTATGGCTACACCTTC
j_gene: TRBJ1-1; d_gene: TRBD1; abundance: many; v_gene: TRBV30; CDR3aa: CAWSARQGAAAFF; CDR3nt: TGTGCCTGGAGTGCTCGACAGGGGGCGGCCGCTTTCTTT
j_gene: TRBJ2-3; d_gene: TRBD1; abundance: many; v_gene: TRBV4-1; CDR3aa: CASTSSGTGMADTQYF; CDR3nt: TGCGCCAGCACCTCCTCCGGGACAGGGATGGCAGATACGCAGTATTTT
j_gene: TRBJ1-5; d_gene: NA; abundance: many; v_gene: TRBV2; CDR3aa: CASRRDQGEAFNQPQHF; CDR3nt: TGTGCCAGCAGGCGCGACCAGGGAGAGGCCTTCAATCAGCCCCAGCATTTT
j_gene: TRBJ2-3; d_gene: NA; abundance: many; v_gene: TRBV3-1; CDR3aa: CASSQQQGATDTQYF; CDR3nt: TGTGCCAGCAGCCAACAACAGGGAGCCACAGATACGCAGTATTTT
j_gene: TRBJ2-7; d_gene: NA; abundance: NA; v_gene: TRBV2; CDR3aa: CASQSDEQYF; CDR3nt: TGTGCCAGCCAATCCGACGAGCAGTACTTC
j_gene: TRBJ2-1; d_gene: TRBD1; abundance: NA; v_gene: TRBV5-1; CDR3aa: CASSLGDRLGNEQFF; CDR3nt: TGCGCCAGCAGCTTGGGGGACAGGCTCGGGAATGAGCAGTTCTTC
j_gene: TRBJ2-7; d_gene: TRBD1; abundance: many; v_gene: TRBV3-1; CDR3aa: CASSPGQGVYEQYF; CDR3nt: TGTGCCAGCAGCCCCGGACAGGGCGTCTACGAGCAGTACTTC
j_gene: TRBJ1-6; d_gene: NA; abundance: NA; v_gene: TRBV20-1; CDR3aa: CSARVGAGLGNSPLHF; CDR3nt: TGCAGTGCTAGAGTTGGGGCCGGGCTCGGTAATTCACCCCTCCACTTT
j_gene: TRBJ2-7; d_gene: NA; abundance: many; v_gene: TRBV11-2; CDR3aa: CASSLGPGGFSRYEQYF; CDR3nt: TGTGCCAGCAGCTTAGGGCCCGGGGGATTCAGCCGTTACGAGCAGTACTTC
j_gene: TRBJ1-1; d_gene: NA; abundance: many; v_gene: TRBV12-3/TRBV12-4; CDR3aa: CASSFATVTEAFF; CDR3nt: TGTGCCAGCAGTTTCGCGACAGTCACTGAAGCTTTCTTT
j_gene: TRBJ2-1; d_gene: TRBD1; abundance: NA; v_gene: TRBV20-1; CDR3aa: CSASGPPGTGVGNEQFF; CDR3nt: TGCAGTGCTAGTGGACCACCGGGGACAGGGGTAGGCAATGAGCAGTTCTTC
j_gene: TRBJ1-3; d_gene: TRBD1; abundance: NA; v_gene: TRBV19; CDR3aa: CASSATPGQPNTIYF; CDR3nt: TGTGCCAGTAGTGCGACTCCGGGACAGCCAAACACCATATATTTT
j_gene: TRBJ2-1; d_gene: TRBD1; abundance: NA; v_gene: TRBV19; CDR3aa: CASPGDRGGNEQFF; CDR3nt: TGTGCCAGTCCGGGGGACAGGGGAGGTAATGAGCAGTTCTTC
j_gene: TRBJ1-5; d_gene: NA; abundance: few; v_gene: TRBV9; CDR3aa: CASSVSGTDQPQHF; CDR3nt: TGTGCCAGCAGCGTATCAGGGACCGATCAGCCCCAGCATTTT
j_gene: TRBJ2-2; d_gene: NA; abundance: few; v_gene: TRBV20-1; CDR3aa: CSARPPKSGELFF; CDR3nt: TGCAGTGCTAGACCCCCGAAGTCCGGGGAGCTGTTTTTT
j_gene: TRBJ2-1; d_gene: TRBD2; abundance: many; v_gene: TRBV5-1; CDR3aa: CASRRGGVGDEQFF; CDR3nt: TGCGCCAGCAGGCGGGGGGGCGTAGGCGATGAGCAGTTCTTC
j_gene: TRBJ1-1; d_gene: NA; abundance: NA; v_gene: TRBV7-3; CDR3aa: CASSLIGLEGGEAFF; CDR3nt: TGTGCCAGCAGCTTAATCGGATTGGAGGGAGGTGAAGCTTTCTTT
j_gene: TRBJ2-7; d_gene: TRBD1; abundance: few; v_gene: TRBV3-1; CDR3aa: CASSHAEGGGREQYF; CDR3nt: TGTGCCAGCAGCCATGCAGAAGGGGGCGGTCGGGAGCAGTACTTC
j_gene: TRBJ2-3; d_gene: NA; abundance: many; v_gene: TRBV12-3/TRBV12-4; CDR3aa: CASTLGDTQYF; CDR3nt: TGTGCCAGCACACTAGGAGATACGCAGTATTTT
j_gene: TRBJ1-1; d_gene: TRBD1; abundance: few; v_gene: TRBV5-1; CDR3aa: CASRNRGNTEAFF; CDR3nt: TGCGCCAGCAGAAACAGGGGAAACACTGAAGCTTTCTTT
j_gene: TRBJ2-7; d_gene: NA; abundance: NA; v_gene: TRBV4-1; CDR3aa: CASSQVGGWGDEQYF; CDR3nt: TGCGCCAGCAGCCAAGTGGGGGGTTGGGGCGACGAGCAGTACTTC
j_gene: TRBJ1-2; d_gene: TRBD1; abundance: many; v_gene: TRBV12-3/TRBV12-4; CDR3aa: CASSEPGQLNYGYTF; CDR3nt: TGTGCCAGCAGTGAACCGGGACAGCTAAACTATGGCTACACCTTC
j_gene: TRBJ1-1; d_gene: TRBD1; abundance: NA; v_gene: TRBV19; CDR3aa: CASRDRSWATEAFF; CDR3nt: TGTGCCAGCCGGGACAGATCTTGGGCCACTGAAGCTTTCTTT
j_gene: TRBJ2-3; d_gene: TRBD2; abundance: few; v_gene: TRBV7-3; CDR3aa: CASSETPPSGGPGTQYF; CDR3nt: TGCGCCAGCAGCGAAACCCCCCCTAGCGGGGGGCCAGGTACGCAGTATTTT
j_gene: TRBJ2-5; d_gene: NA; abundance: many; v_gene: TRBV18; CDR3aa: CASSPRGFQETQYF; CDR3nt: TGTGCCAGCTCACCACGAGGGTTCCAAGAGACCCAGTACTTC
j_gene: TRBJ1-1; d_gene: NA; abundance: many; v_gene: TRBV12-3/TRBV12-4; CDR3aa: CASRPEGRGTEAFF; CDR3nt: TGTGCCAGCAGACCCGAGGGGCGCGGCACTGAAGCTTTCTTT
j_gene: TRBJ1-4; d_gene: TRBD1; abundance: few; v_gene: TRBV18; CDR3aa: CASSRNRGPGEKLFF; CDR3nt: TGTGCCAGCTCACGGAACAGGGGGCCAGGTGAAAAACTGTTTTTT
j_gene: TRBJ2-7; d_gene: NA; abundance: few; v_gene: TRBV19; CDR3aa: CASSIVEGSEQYF; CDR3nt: TGTGCCAGTAGTATAGTGGAGGGAAGCGAGCAGTACTTC
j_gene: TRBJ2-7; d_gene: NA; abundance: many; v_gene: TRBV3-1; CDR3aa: CASSQHPSSYEQYF; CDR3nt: TGTGCCAGCAGCCAACACCCTAGCTCCTACGAGCAGTACTTC
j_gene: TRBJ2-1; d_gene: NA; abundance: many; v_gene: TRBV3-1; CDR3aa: CASSPPRYNEQFF; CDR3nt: TGTGCCAGCAGCCCCCCCCGCTACAATGAGCAGTTCTTC
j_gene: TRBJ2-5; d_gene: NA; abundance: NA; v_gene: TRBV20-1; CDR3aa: CSAISRDPVEAQYF; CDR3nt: TGCAGTGCTATTAGCCGGGACCCAGTGGAGGCCCAGTACTTC
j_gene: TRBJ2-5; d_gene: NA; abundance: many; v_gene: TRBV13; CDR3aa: CASSLGTYQETQYF; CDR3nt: TGTGCCAGCAGCCTCGGGACTTACCAAGAGACCCAGTACTTC
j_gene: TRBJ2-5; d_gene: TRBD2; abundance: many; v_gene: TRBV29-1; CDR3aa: CSVDLLAGDETQYF; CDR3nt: TGCAGCGTTGACCTACTAGCGGGGGACGAGACCCAGTACTTC
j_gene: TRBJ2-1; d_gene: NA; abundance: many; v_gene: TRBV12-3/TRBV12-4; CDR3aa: CASSYQGPNDNEQFF; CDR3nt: TGTGCCAGCAGTTACCAGGGGCCTAATGACAATGAGCAGTTCTTC
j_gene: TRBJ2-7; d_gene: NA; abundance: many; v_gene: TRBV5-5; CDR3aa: CASDGGPSYEQYF; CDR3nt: TGTGCCAGCGACGGGGGCCCCTCCTACGAGCAGTACTTC
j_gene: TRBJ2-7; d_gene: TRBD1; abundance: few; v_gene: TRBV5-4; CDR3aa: CASSLGSGTGGTYEQYF; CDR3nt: TGTGCCAGCAGCTTAGGATCTGGGACAGGGGGCACCTACGAGCAGTACTTC
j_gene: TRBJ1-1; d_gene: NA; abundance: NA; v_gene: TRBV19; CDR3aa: CASSIPGSEAFF; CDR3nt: TGTGCCAGTAGTATCCCCGGGTCTGAAGCTTTCTTT
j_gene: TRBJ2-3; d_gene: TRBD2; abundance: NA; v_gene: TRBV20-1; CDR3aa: CSARGSPSGGEGDTQYF; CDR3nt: TGCAGTGCTAGAGGCTCCCCTAGCGGGGGGGAAGGAGATACGCAGTATTTT